These 28 T cell receptor beta chains came from one sample sequenced in a study of T-cell memory formation after mild COVID-19. TCRdb itself ran the 5' RACE reads through MiXCR, one entry per CDR3 protein. This sample has hundreds of thousands of distinct CDR3 sequences, with roughly 13% found just once. Sequencing was carried out using PBMCs or a T cell subset sorted from them (not recorded which). The receptor source for this set is a man between 18 and 35 years old who had mild COVID-19 (a few samples of this study predate the infection). Cell type and time point are not known.

The chain combines TRBV12-3 or TRBV12-4 with TRBJ2-4; TRBD2 agrees at 7 bases. Trimming at V came to 3 bases and at J to 3 bases, leaving 11 bases not matched to a gene. The CDR3 runs 17 residues. This CDR3 reads CASSFQTSLLIKNIQYF. The CDR3 DNA follows: TGTGCCAGCAGTTTCCAGACTAGCCTCTTAATCAAAAACATTCAGTACTTC.

This clonotype was counted once. This chain links TRBV5-8 with TRBJ2-3, with 7 nucleotides matching TRBD2. The CDR3 length is 15 residues. Germline CDR1 is SGHTS and CDR2 is YDEGEE. V trimming: 4 bases; J trimming: 2 bases; junction bases outside the gene matches: 7. This CDR3 reads CASSIVGGFTDTQYF. In nucleotides, the CDR3 is TGTGCCAGCAGCATTGTGGGGGGGTTCACAGATACGCAGTATTTT.

This clonotype was recorded at least ten times. The chain links TRBV29-1 to TRBJ2-3, with D tentatively TRBD2 (5 bases). Per germline, CDR1 SQVTM and CDR2 ANQGSEA. Trimming took off 7 bases at V and 4 bases at J, with 27 bases between the two ends. CDR3 length: 17 amino acids. CDR3 in DNA: TGCAGCGCAACTAGGGTCAGAACGGACGAGAGGGCAGATACGCAGTATTTT. Amino acids: CSATRVRTDERADTQYF.

This clonotype has more than one count but fewer than ten. The chain links TRBV5-4 to TRBJ1-1; a possible D gene is TRBD1 (6 bases). This CDR3 comprises 13 residues. Trimming left V 3 bases short and J 7 bases short, with 13 bases between. The germline gives CDR1 SGHNT, CDR2 YYREEE (reference sequence). The CDR3 here is CASSSIGQFEAFF. CDR3 DNA: TGTGCCAGCAGCTCCATTGGACAGTTTGAAGCTTTCTTT.

This chain connects TRBV5-1 to TRBJ2-2; D gene unclear. The CDR3 loop spans 14 amino acids. V was shortened by 1 base and J by 5 bases, with 9 bases between the two germline ends. CDR1 is SGHRS, CDR2 YFSETQ, per germline. The CDR3 spells CASSLRILTGELFF. The DNA for the CDR3 is TGCGCCAGCAGCTTGCGGATTTTAACCGGGGAGCTGTTTTTT.

This clonotype has a handful of counts. The DNA for the CDR3 is TGCGCCAGCAGCTTGCGGGACAGCCTGCGGGCAGATACGCAGTATTTT. It specifies CASSLRDSLRADTQYF. The chain joins TRBV5-1 to TRBJ2-3; 7 nucleotides align to TRBD1. Germline V lookup: CDR1 SGHRS, CDR2 YFSETQ. The CDR3 loop spans 16 amino acids. Unmatched junction bases numbered 9, after V lost 1 base and J lost 4 bases.

J is TRBJ1-1 and V is TRBV28, with 7 bases identical to TRBD1. Germline V gene sequence: CDR1 MDHEN, CDR2 SYDVKM. V lost 6 bases, J lost 8 bases, and 3 bases stayed unmatched. The CDR3 length is 11 residues. Written as DNA, the CDR3 is TGTGCCAGCAGGCGACAGGGAGAAGCTTTCTTT. Protein: CASRRQGEAFF.

J is TRBJ2-3 and V is TRBV11-2; D possibly corresponds to TRBD1 (5 bases). V was pared by 1 base and J by 6 bases, with 14 bases between. Germline V gives CDR1 SGHAT, CDR2 FQNNGV. This CDR3 has 15 residues. The chain's CDR3 is CASSLVGRSGDTQYF. In nucleotides, the CDR3 is TGTGCCAGCAGCTTAGTAGGCAGATCAGGGGATACGCAGTATTTT.

V is TRBV7-2 and J is TRBJ2-2, with D maybe TRBD2 (5 bases). The CDR3 totals 15 residues. The germline gives CDR1 SGHTA, CDR2 FQGNSA. V shed 3 bases and J shed 5 bases, with 13 bases lying between them. This CDR3 is CASSLAGPGTGELFF. CDR3 DNA: TGTGCCAGCAGCTTGGCGGGTCCCGGGACCGGGGAGCTGTTTTTT. Based on the CDR3 plus reference TRBV7-2 and TRBJ2-2, the full variable domain is GAGVSQSPSNKVTEKGKDVELRCDPISGHTALYWYRQSLGQGLEFLIYFQGNSAPDKSGLPSDRFSAERTGGSVSTLTIQRTQQEDSAVYLCASSLAGPGTGELFFGEGSRLTVL.

The genes are TRBV4-3 and TRBJ2-2; TRBD2 might be the D (6 bases). The CDR3 is 15 amino acids. Trimming removed 5 bases from V and 0 bases from J, with 10 bases in between. In germline, CDR1 is LGHNA, CDR2 YSLEER. The CDR3 sequence is CASSGGTANTGELFF. CDR3 coding DNA: TGCGCCAGCAGCGGAGGGACGGCGAACACCGGGGAGCTGTTTTTT.

This clonotype was detected only a few times. This chain joins TRBV7-6 and TRBJ2-5; 9 nucleotides match TRBD2. The CDR3 has 15 amino acids. With 2 bases clipped from V and 3 bases from J, the junction kept 4 bases outside the gene matches. The germline V gene has CDR1 SGHVS and CDR2 FNYEAQ. The CDR3 sequence: CASSLIPSGEETQYF. DNA of the CDR3: TGTGCCAGCAGCTTAATCCCTAGCGGGGAAGAGACCCAGTACTTC.

CDR3 nucleotide sequence: TGCGCCAGCAGCTTGTTCTCGGGGTCTAAATCCGGGGAGCTGTTTTTT. Protein product: CASSLFSGSKSGELFF. This sequence joins TRBV5-1 and TRBJ2-2; possible D gene TRBD2, 5 bases. CDR3 length: 16 amino acids. Trimming shortened V by 1 base and J by 6 bases, and 16 bases separated the two germline ends. The germline V gene has CDR1 SGHRS and CDR2 YFSETQ.

The sample holds one count of this clonotype. The rearrangement uses TRBV20-1 and TRBJ1-2, with 8 positions matching TRBD1. The CDR3 is made up of 15 amino acids. Germline lookup yields CDR1 DFQATT and CDR2 SNEGSKA (reference sequence). Germline trimming cut 1 base from V and 5 bases from J; bases unmatched to any gene: 9. The CDR3 DNA follows: TGCAGTGCTAGAGTAGAGGACAGGGTTGGATATGGCTACACCTTC. Protein product: CSARVEDRVGYGYTF.

This clonotype was observed at least ten times. This chain uses TRBV10-2 with TRBJ2-3; D is uncertain. This CDR3 spans 13 amino acids. V was clipped by 7 bases and J by 3 bases, with 11 bases between them. Germline V gene data show CDR1 as WSHSY and CDR2 as SAAADI. CDR3 residues: CASKSSATDTQYF. CDR3 coding DNA: TGCGCCAGCAAGTCTAGTGCAACAGATACGCAGTATTTT.

V is TRBV27 and J is TRBJ2-5; no clear D. The CDR3 has 15 residues. The ends were cut back, 1 base at V and 6 bases at J, with 15 bases in the middle. CDR1 and CDR2 (germline): MNHEY, SMNVEV (reference sequence). The chain's CDR3 is CASSLFRPSAKTQYF. CDR3 nucleotide sequence: TGTGCCAGCAGTTTATTTCGACCGTCAGCGAAGACCCAGTACTTC.

In regard to this clonotype: One end of the junction fails to match germline, which may point to a read error. The rearrangement links TRBV6-5 to TRBJ2-5; D possibly corresponds to TRBD1 (6 bases). The CDR3 length is 14 residues. Germline V gene data show CDR1 as MNHEY and CDR2 as SVGAGI. The CDR3 loop is CASSHPRGRETKYF. For the CDR3, the DNA is TGTGCCAGCAGTCACCCCAGGGGAAGAGAGACCAAGTACTTC.

This clonotype was observed at least ten times. J is TRBJ2-2 and V is TRBV18, with a possible D match to TRBD1 (6 bases). With 1 base removed from V and 6 bases from J, the gap between germline ends came to 6 bases. This CDR3 is built from 13 residues. Germline lookup yields CDR1 KGHSH and CDR2 LQKENI. The CDR3 region has the DNA TGTGCCAGCTCACCACAGGGGGCCGGGGAGCTGTTTTTT. This translates into CASSPQGAGELFF.

The chain has TRBV12-3 or TRBV12-4 and TRBJ1-2; D is unresolved. The CDR3 runs to 12 residues. Trimming took off 3 bases at V and 8 bases at J, with 10 bases between the two ends. The CDR3 DNA sequence: TGTGCCAGCAGTTTCTTATCAGGAGGCTACACCTTC. Translated, it gives CASSFLSGGYTF.

The V and J genes are TRBV11-2 and TRBJ1-4; D not certain. The germline gives CDR1 SGHAT, CDR2 FQNNGV. Trimming pared 6 bases from V and 4 bases from J, leaving 12 bases between. The CDR3 has 14 residues. As DNA, the CDR3 is TGTGCCAGCAGAAGGGCGGCGAGTAATGAAAAACTGTTTTTT. It yields the protein CASRRAASNEKLFF.

V usage is TRBV5-4 and J usage is TRBJ2-1; 11 bases match TRBD1. Germline V gene lookup returns CDR1 SGHNT and CDR2 YYREEE (reference sequence). J lost 4 bases, V lost 1 base, and 4 bases had no gene match. This CDR3 comprises 16 residues. The CDR3 DNA reads TGTGCCAGCAGCTTGCCGGGGGACAGGGGGTACAATGAGCAGTTCTTC. Its protein product is CASSLPGDRGYNEQFF.

This clonotype has more than one count but fewer than ten. J is TRBJ2-2 and V is TRBV3-1; no reliable D call. The germline V and J ends were trimmed by 3 bases and 1 base, with 3 bases remaining between them. The germline gives CDR1 LGHDT, CDR2 YNNKEL (reference sequence). This CDR3 contains 13 residues. The DNA for the CDR3 is TGTGCCAGCAGCCAGGTGAACACCGGGGAGCTGTTTTTT. Translating it yields CASSQVNTGELFF.

This clonotype was seen a few times. V is TRBV4-1 and J is TRBJ2-7; 11 bases agree with TRBD1. This CDR3 region has 14 residues. Germline trimming cut 3 bases from V and 4 bases from J; bases unmatched to any gene: 2. Germline V gives CDR1 MGHRA, CDR2 YSYEKL. This chain's CDR3 is CASSHRDRGYEQYF. In nucleotides, the CDR3 is TGCGCCAGCAGCCACCGGGACAGGGGGTACGAGCAGTACTTC.

In this sample, this clonotype turned up a few times. This chain connects TRBV20-1 to TRBJ1-1, with 9 bases lining up with TRBD1. J gave up 4 bases and V 6 bases, and 9 bases lay outside the gene matches. The germline gives CDR1 DFQATT, CDR2 SNEGSKA (reference sequence). This CDR3 comprises 14 residues. The CDR3 loop is CSALKTGGGTEAFF. For the CDR3, the DNA is TGCAGTGCATTAAAGACAGGGGGAGGCACTGAAGCTTTCTTT.

This clonotype was detected only a few times. This chain connects TRBV21-1 to TRBJ1-2; no DNA check was done on the table's D call, TRBD1. TRBV21-1 is an annotated pseudogene. The CDR3 runs to 13 residues. The CDR3 spells CASAGPGTGGYTF. The CDR3 DNA reads TGTGCCAGCGCGGGTCCCGGGACAGGTGGCTACACCTTC.

The chain has TRBV5-1 and TRBJ2-5; 9 bases are shared with TRBD2. Losses at the gene ends were 6 bases for V and 5 bases for J; bases not matched to a gene: 14. Germline V gives CDR1 SGHRS, CDR2 YFSETQ. The CDR3 is 16 amino acids. CDR3 nucleotide sequence: TGCGCCAGCAAGGCTATGGTGGCGGGGGGGTCGGAGACCCAGTACTTC. Residues: CASKAMVAGGSETQYF. Variable domain in full (rest from reference TRBV5-1 and TRBJ2-5): KAGVTQTPRYLIKTRGQQVTLSCSPISGHRSVSWYQQTPGQGLQFLFEYFSETQRNKGNFPGRFSGRQFSNSRSEMNVSTLELGDSALYLCASKAMVAGGSETQYFGPGTRLLVL.

The genes are TRBV4-3 and TRBJ2-2; 14 bases match TRBD2. Losses at the gene ends were 0 bases for V and 3 bases for J; bases not matched to a gene: 6. The CDR3 consists of 19 residues. From germline, CDR1 is LGHNA and CDR2 YSLEER. This chain's CDR3 is CASSQDRTSGGSHTGELFF. Written as DNA, the CDR3 is TGCGCCAGCAGCCAAGATCGGACTAGCGGGGGGTCGCACACCGGGGAGCTGTTTTTT.

This clonotype was observed a few times. The rearrangement joins TRBV2 to TRBJ2-1, with D perhaps given as TRBD1 or TRBD2 (5 bases each). This CDR3 is built from 14 residues. The ends were cut back, 7 bases at V and 5 bases at J, with 15 bases in the middle. CDR1 and CDR2 from the germline V gene are SNHLY and FYNNEI. The CDR3 sequence: CASIWDPQNNEQFF. CDR3 coding DNA: TGTGCCAGCATCTGGGACCCCCAGAACAATGAGCAGTTCTTC. The full variable domain, its missing parts supplied by reference TRBV2 and TRBJ2-1, is EPEVTQTPSHQVTQMGQEVILRCVPISNHLYFYWYRQILGQKVEFLVSFYNNEISEKSEIFDDQFSVERPDGSNFTLKIRSTKLEDSAMYFCASIWDPQNNEQFFGPGTRLTVL.

The genes are TRBV5-1 and TRBJ1-4, with TRBD1 as a possible D gene (5 bases). The V and J ends lost 4 bases and 3 bases respectively, with 7 bases between them. Germline V gives CDR1 SGHRS, CDR2 YFSETQ. CDR3 length: 13 residues. The CDR3 DNA sequence: TGCGCCAGCAGCCTGGGGGCTAATGAAAAACTGTTTTTT. It is translated as CASSLGANEKLFF.